The rows below give T cell receptor beta chains drawn from one sample of a study of T cells in Graves' hyperthyroidism and ophthalmopathy. A single record per CDR3 protein comes from TCRdb applying MiXCR to the multiplex PCR reads. This sample carries some 620,000 distinct CDR3 sequences, 15% to 20% of them seen once, and the ten largest clones take around 4%. Material: blood. These receptors came from a woman aged 30 to 39 with Graves' hyperthyroidism. Each CDR3 is given with its conserved first and last residue. The order of the fields is J gene, V gene, CDR3 length, CDR3 protein.

TRBJ2-1 TRBV7-9 16 CASSSRLESGDNEQFF
TRBJ2-3 TRBV6-2/TRBV6-3 14 CASSYGLLSDTQYF
TRBJ2-1 TRBV7-2 14 CASSLGIHDNEQFF
TRBJ2-5 TRBV28 13 CASSLQGPETQYF
TRBJ1-3 TRBV6-1 14 CASSEGSTRNTIYF
TRBJ1-2 TRBV7-9 15 CASSLSNDPDGGYTF
TRBJ2-3 TRBV7-9 14 CASSRSSDPPTQYF
TRBJ1-1 TRBV18 15 CASSPGDRSNTEAFF
TRBJ1-1 TRBV12-3/TRBV12-4 15 CASSFTADKNTEAFF
TRBJ2-3 TRBV27 14 CASSAMKYTDTQYF
TRBJ2-1 TRBV2 11 CASSEENEQFF
TRBJ2-7 TRBV18 14 CASSPPGYRYEQYF
TRBJ2-7 TRBV3-1 13 CASSPSLSYEQYF
TRBJ1-5 TRBV12-3/TRBV12-4 13 CASSFQGRGPQHF
TRBJ1-3 TRBV29-1 12 CSVPLGGNTIYF
TRBJ2-7 TRBV20-1 14 CSARTSSGSYEQYF
TRBJ2-5 TRBV20-1 13 CSARDSGRETQYF
TRBJ2-7 TRBV29-1 17 CSARVPGQGTPSYEQYF
TRBJ2-1 TRBV4-1 13 CASSHALGDEQFF
TRBJ2-1 TRBV15 16 CATSRGLAVKYNEQFF
TRBJ2-1 TRBV7-2 14 CASSLVGGSDEQFF
TRBJ1-5 TRBV12-5 12 CASGSGYQPQHF
TRBJ1-1 TRBV5-1 14 CASSLEEGGTEAFF
TRBJ2-7 TRBV28 11 CASSPHTEQYF
TRBJ2-1 TRBV20-1 13 CSAPGQGYDEQFF
TRBJ2-3 TRBV20-1 14 CSAPLLAGVDTQYF
TRBJ1-2 TRBV2 14 CASSVRHALNGYTF
TRBJ2-6 TRBV12-3/TRBV12-4 15 CASREVGYGANVLTF
TRBJ2-3 TRBV6-1 15 CASSDLAGGADTQYF
TRBJ2-5 TRBV4-2 15 CASSQDLWQQETQYF
TRBJ2-7 TRBV5-1 14 CASSFNLAGGEQYF
TRBJ2-7 TRBV28 12 CASSRSGYEQYF
TRBJ2-1 TRBV29-1 14 CSVDPGQAYNEQFF
TRBJ1-2 TRBV7-2 15 CASSQRQGSNYGYTF
TRBJ2-1 TRBV7-3 13 CASSLTYGNEQFF
TRBJ2-7 TRBV12-3/TRBV12-4 15 CASSNPGLAASEQYF
TRBJ2-3 TRBV29-1 15 CSVEKDRGLADTQYF
TRBJ2-7 TRBV28 15 CASTSGGSAGGEQYF
TRBJ1-2 TRBV7-9 14 CASSLPIRNYGYTF
TRBJ1-4 TRBV28 16 CASSFLRDSPNEKLFF
TRBJ1-1 TRBV14 15 CASSPQGRLNTEAFF
TRBJ2-2 TRBV12-3/TRBV12-4 12 CASSLIAGELFF
TRBJ2-7 TRBV27 16 CASSFIVGELIYEQYF
TRBJ2-2 TRBV2 14 CASSETAGDWELFF
TRBJ2-2 TRBV5-5 15 CASSFPSGGAGELFF
TRBJ2-7 TRBV2 13 CASSWDGTYEQYF
TRBJ2-1 TRBV3-1 12 CASSQGPREQFF
TRBJ2-5 TRBV5-1 14 CASSLADHQETQYF
TRBJ2-7 TRBV3-1 12 CASSQDQEVQYF
TRBJ2-1 TRBV12-3/TRBV12-4 12 CAGAQGADEQFF